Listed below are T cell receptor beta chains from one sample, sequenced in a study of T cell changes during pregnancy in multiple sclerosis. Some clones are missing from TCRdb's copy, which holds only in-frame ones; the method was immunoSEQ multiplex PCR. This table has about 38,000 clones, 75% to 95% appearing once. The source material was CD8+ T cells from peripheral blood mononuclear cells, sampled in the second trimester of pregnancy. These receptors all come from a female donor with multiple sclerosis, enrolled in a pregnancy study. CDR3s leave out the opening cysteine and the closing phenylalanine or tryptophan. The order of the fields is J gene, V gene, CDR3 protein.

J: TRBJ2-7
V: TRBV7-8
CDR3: ASSLARGPAKTYEQY

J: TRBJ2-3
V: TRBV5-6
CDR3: ASSDRTEGFTDTQY

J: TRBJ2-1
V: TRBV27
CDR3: ASSWEGLAGGLAGNEQF

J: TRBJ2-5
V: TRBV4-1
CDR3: ASSQDMGGETQY

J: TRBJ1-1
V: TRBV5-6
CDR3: ASSGGAEAEAF

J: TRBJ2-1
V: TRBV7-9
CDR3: ASSLLGGGGNEQF

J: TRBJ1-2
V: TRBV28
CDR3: ASRGQGTETYGYT

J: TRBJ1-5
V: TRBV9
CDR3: ASSVDGTGNQPQH

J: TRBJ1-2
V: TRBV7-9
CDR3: ASSSGVRPGDGYT

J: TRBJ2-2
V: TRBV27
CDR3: ASSLEQGTGELF

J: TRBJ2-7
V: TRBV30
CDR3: AWSVGGALEQY

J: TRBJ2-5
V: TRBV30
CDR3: AWNLMGTGETQY

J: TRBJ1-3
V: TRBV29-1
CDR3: SARAASGNTIY

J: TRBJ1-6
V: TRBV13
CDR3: ATGTFSSYNSPLH

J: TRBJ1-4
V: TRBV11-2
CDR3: ASSQRRTAAETLF

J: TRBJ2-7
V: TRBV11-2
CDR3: ASSLGPGQGYEQY

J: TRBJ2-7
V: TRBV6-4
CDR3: ASPPSGTYEQY

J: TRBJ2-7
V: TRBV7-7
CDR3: ASSAGTSGEYEQY

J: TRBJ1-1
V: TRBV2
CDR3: ARNSGQGNTEAF

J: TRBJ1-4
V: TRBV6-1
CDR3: ASSEVTGSEKLF

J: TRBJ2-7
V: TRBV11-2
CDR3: ASSFAGGHNEQY

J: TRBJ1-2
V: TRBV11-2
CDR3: ASSSLSDRRDGYT

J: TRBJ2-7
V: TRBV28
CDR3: ASSLSSYEQY

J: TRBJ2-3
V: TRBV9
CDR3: ASSVRAGGGTDTQY

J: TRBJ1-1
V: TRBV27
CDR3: ASYDTGALNTEAF

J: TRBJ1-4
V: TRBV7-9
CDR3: ASSLVSAGREKLF

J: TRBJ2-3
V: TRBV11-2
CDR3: ASRRTGALADTQY

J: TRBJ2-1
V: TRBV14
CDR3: ASSQSGSGGQF

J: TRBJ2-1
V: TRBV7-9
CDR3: ASSSSLAPSSYNEQF

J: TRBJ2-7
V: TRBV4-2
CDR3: ASSQEDAGSYEQY

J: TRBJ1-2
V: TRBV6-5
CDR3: ASSSSEEGTNYGYT

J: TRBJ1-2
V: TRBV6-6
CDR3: ATTPGGQYYGYT

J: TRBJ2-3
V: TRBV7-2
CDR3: ASSTTESTDTQY

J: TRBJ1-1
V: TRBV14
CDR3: ASSQDLWTAGNTEAF

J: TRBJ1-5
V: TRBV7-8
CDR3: ASSLRGGQPQH

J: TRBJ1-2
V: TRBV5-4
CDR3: ASSFIGAGNGYT

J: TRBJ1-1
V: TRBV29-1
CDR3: SDGGTGNEAF

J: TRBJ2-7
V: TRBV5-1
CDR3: ASSARTGLSYEQY

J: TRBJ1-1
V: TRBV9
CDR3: ASSEHGGGPEAF

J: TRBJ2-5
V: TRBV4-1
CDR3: ASSQDFGTMETQY

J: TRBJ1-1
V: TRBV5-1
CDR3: ASSLVGVSNTEAF

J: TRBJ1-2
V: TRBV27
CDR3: ASSLSGTGKGYGYT

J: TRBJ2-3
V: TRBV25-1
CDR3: ASSPGGVDTQY

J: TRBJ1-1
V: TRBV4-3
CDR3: ASSWGQLNTEAF

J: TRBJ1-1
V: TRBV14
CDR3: ASSQDSAGNTEAF

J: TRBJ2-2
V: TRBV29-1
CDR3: SITSENTGELF

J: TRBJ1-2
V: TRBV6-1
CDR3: ASRGQANYGYT

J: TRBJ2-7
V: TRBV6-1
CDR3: ASSETSGTGHNEQY

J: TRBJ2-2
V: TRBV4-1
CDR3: ASSQGGTGELF

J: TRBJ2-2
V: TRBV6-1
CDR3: ASSPRAGDTGELF

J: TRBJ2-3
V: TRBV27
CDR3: ASSLTSRDTQY

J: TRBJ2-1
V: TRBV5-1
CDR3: ASGTSAYNEQF

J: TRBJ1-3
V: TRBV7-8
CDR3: ASSLFDRGYTIY

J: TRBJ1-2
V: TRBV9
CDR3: ASSDTPVLFYGYT

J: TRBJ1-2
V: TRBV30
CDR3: AWSRAGAYGYT

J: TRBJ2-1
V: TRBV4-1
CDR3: ASSQAERGSSYNEQF

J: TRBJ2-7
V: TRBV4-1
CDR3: ASSQGPDSNYEQY

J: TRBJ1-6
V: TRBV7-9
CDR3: ASQVDIYESSYNSPLH

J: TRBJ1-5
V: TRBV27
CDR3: ASSLSRRYSNQPQH

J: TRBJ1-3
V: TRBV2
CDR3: ASIWGQGRNTIY